These 24 T cell receptor beta chains were all obtained from the same sample, sequenced in a study of T cells in tuberculosis. The data were produced by immunoSEQ multiplex PCR, yet TCRdb's version contains in-frame clones alone and is incomplete. The sample comprises fewer than 35,000 clones, less than 95% of which are singletons, and 8% rests with the top ten. The material sequenced was PBMCs. The receptors originated from a donor between 10 and 35 years old with latent tuberculosis or without tuberculosis infection.

The chain combines TRBV2 with TRBJ1-5, with unresolved D. In germline, CDR1 is SNHLY, CDR2 FYNNEI. CDR3 length equals 14 residues. Trimming took off 6 bases at V and 3 bases at J, with 12 bases between the two ends. In DNA, the CDR3 is TGTGCCAGCAGCCGCTCGGGGATCAATCAGCCCCAGCATTTT. It yields the protein CASSRSGINQPQHF.

This sequence joins TRBV28 and TRBJ2-1; 13 nucleotides agree with TRBD2. CDR1 and CDR2 from the germline V gene are MDHEN and SYDVKM. The CDR3 is made up of 16 amino acids. Losses at the gene ends were 3 bases for V and 10 bases for J; bases not matched to a gene: 9. This CDR3 is CASSFFTSGRAWEQFF. The CDR3 DNA follows: TGTGCCAGCAGTTTCTTTACTAGCGGGAGGGCATGGGAGCAGTTCTTC.

The chain links TRBV19 to TRBJ2-2, with 8 bases aligning to TRBD2. This CDR3 contains 15 residues. J lost 3 bases, V lost 7 bases, and 7 bases had no gene match. Germline loops: CDR1 LNHDA, CDR2 SQIVND (reference sequence). The CDR3 sequence: CASTLAGGYTGELFF. In nucleotides, the CDR3 is TGTGCCAGTACTTTGGCGGGAGGTTACACCGGGGAGCTGTTTTTT.

J is TRBJ1-5 and V is TRBV30; a weak D match, TRBD1 (5 bases). The germline gives CDR1 GTSNPN, CDR2 SVGIG (reference sequence). CDR3 size: 13 residues. V lost 5 bases to trimming and J lost 5 bases, with 13 bases between them. DNA of the CDR3: TGTGCCTGGGGTGCCAGGGTCGATCAGCCCCAGCATTTT. It codes for CAWGARVDQPQHF.

The rearrangement joins TRBV4-3 to TRBJ2-7; 7 nucleotides line up with TRBD1. This CDR3 has 14 residues. Per germline, CDR1 LGHNA and CDR2 YSLEER. Losses at the gene ends were 0 bases for V and 5 bases for J; bases not matched to a gene: 4. The CDR3 spells CASSQETGVDEQYF. The CDR3 region has the DNA TGCGCCAGCAGCCAAGAAACAGGGGTCGACGAGCAGTACTTC.

V and J are TRBV4-2 and TRBJ2-1; 11 bases are shared with TRBD2. After removal of 5 bases from V and 3 bases from J, the junction contained 3 bases not matched to a gene. CDR3 length: 15 residues. Germline V gene sequence: CDR1 LGHNA, CDR2 YNFKEQ. CDR3 loop: CASSSGTSGYNEQFF. The CDR3, as DNA: TGTGCCAGCAGCAGCGGGACTAGCGGCTACAATGAGCAGTTCTTC.

The V and J genes are TRBV10-1 and TRBJ2-7; tentatively, D is TRBD1 (6 bases). This CDR3 region has 14 residues. Trimming stripped 0 bases from V and 4 bases from J, with 10 bases between. The germline V gene encodes CDR1 WNHNN and CDR2 SYGVQD (reference sequence). DNA of the CDR3: TGCGCCAGCAGTGAGTCCGTCAGGGGATACGAGCAGTACTTC. Translated, it gives CASSESVRGYEQYF.

The gene calls are TRBV19 and TRBJ2-1; D is possibly TRBD2 (6 bases). The CDR3 loop spans 13 amino acids. V gave up 5 bases and J gave up 8 bases, with 13 bases separating them. Germline V gene data show CDR1 as LNHDA and CDR2 as SQIVND (reference sequence). The CDR3, as DNA: TGTGCCAGTAGTCCTCGGAGGGCAGATGAGCAGTTCTTC. It is translated as CASSPRRADEQFF.

The chain links TRBV18 to TRBJ2-5; TRBD2 aligns across 13 bases. Germline V gives CDR1 KGHSH, CDR2 LQKENI. The trim removed 5 bases at V and 5 bases at J, leaving 8 bases unmatched. This CDR3 region has 16 residues. The CDR3 here is CASSGPGLAGQETQYF. CDR3 sequence (DNA): TGTGCCAGCTCAGGCCCGGGACTAGCGGGACAGGAGACCCAGTACTTC.

The J gene is TRBJ2-5, the V gene TRBV6-5; 9 nucleotides match TRBD1. Germline CDR1 MNHEY, CDR2 SVGAGI. This CDR3 has 15 residues. The trim removed 5 bases at V and 5 bases at J, leaving 9 bases unmatched. CDR3 coding DNA: TGTGCCAGCAGTAAAGAAGGACAGGGGTTTGAGACCCAGTACTTC. Protein sequence: CASSKEGQGFETQYF.

This clone was counted a single time. The rearrangement joins TRBV11-2 to TRBJ1-1; D is undetermined. This CDR3 has 11 amino acids. The V end was cut by 5 bases, the J end by 5 bases, with 6 bases between. Germline V gene data show CDR1 as SGHAT and CDR2 as FQNNGV. The CDR3 reads CASSPGTEAFF. CDR3 DNA: TGTGCCAGCAGCCCGGGTACTGAAGCTTTCTTT.

In DNA form, the CDR3 reads TGCGCCAGCAGCTTGGATGAGGGCGACAATCAGCCCCAGCATTTT. Translating it yields CASSLDEGDNQPQHF. The J gene is TRBJ1-5, the V gene TRBV5-1; no firm D call. Per the germline V gene, CDR1 is SGHRS and CDR2 is YFSETQ. The V end was cut by 0 bases, the J end by 3 bases, with 10 bases between. The CDR3 extends over 15 amino acids.

This chain's CDR3 is CASSLSMNPTMNTEAFF. The CDR3 DNA reads TGTGCCAGCAGCTTAAGTATGAACCCCACTATGAACACTGAAGCTTTCTTT. The chain employs TRBV11-2 and TRBJ1-1; D is ambiguous. The CDR3 is 17 amino acids. V was clipped by 2 bases and J by 0 bases, with 16 bases between them. The V gene's germline CDR1 is SGHAT and CDR2 FQNNGV.

This chain uses TRBV9 with TRBJ1-1; TRBD1 matches at 11 bases. The J segment lost 4 bases and the V segment lost 2 bases, leaving 4 bases of the junction unmatched. The CDR3 has 15 amino acids. Germline V gene sequence: CDR1 SGDLS, CDR2 YYNGEE. This chain's CDR3 is CASSVEGQGGTEAFF. The CDR3 DNA is TGTGCCAGCAGCGTGGAGGGACAGGGGGGCACTGAAGCTTTCTTT.

This rearrangement joins TRBV5-1 to TRBJ2-3, with 8 bases aligning to TRBD1. This CDR3 is built from 23 residues. Germline V CDR1 and CDR2: SGHRS, YFSETQ. J gave up 4 bases and V 5 bases, and 33 bases lay outside the gene matches. CDR3 sequence: CASSSIDRGRVQGLGLNADTQYF. CDR3 nucleotides: TGCGCCAGCAGTTCTATTGACAGGGGAAGGGTACAAGGCTTGGGGCTTAACGCAGATACGCAGTATTTT. The variable domain in full, completed from reference TRBV5-1 and TRBJ2-3, reads KAGVTQTPRYLIKTRGQQVTLSCSPISGHRSVSWYQQTPGQGLQFLFEYFSETQRNKGNFPGRFSGRQFSNSRSEMNVSTLELGDSALYLCASSSIDRGRVQGLGLNADTQYFGPGTRLTVL.

This clone occurred once. The V and J genes are TRBV6-5 and TRBJ1-1, with D perhaps matching TRBD1 (5 bases). The V gene lost 5 bases and the J gene lost 2 bases, with 12 bases spanning the gap. The CDR3 runs to 14 residues. Germline V gene lookup returns CDR1 MNHEY and CDR2 SVGAGI. DNA for the CDR3: TGTGCCAGCAGTCGAGGGACTCCAAACACTGAAGCTTTCTTT. Protein product: CASSRGTPNTEAFF.

The chain has TRBV5-1 and TRBJ2-7; the match to TRBD2 covers 14 bases. The CDR3 extends over 14 amino acids. V gave up 5 bases and J gave up 4 bases; unmatched junction bases: 2. Germline loops: CDR1 SGHRS, CDR2 YFSETQ. The CDR3 loop is CASSRTSGGYEQYF. For the CDR3, the DNA is TGCGCCAGCAGTCGGACTAGCGGGGGGTACGAGCAGTACTTC.

This clone was counted a single time. The chain has TRBV7-2 and TRBJ2-7; D uncertain. Trimming took off 1 base at V and 5 bases at J, with 6 bases between the two ends. CDR1 is SGHTA, CDR2 FQGNSA, per germline. The CDR3 totals 12 residues. CDR3 nucleotide sequence: TGTGCCAGCAGCTTAGTTCCCGACGAGCAGTACTTC. Its translation: CASSLVPDEQYF.

The V gene is TRBV5-1, the J gene TRBJ2-5; D may be TRBD2 (6 bases). The CDR3 has 14 residues. Germline V CDR1 and CDR2: SGHRS, YFSETQ. Trimming took off 3 bases at V and 5 bases at J, with 14 bases between the two ends. CDR3: CASSSREGWETQYF. The CDR3 DNA reads as TGCGCCAGCAGCTCGCGGGAAGGCTGGGAGACCCAGTACTTC.

In nucleotides, the CDR3 is TGTGCCAGCAGTATATTGACTAGCGGGAGGGGTAATGAGCAGTTCTTC. Its protein product is CASSILTSGRGNEQFF. The chain joins TRBV2 to TRBJ2-1; TRBD2 agrees at 14 bases. The V gene's germline CDR1 is SNHLY and CDR2 FYNNEI. This CDR3 comprises 16 residues. Trimming cost V 5 bases and J 7 bases; bases outside gene matches: 7.

The rearrangement joins TRBV10-1 to TRBJ2-2; a possible D gene is TRBD2 (6 bases). Looked up from germline, CDR1 is WNHNN and CDR2 is SYGVQD (reference sequence). Trimming cost V 2 bases and J 1 base, with 11 bases left between them. This CDR3 has 16 residues. The CDR3 sequence: CASSERLGRNTGELFF. CDR3 nucleotides: TGCGCCAGCAGTGAGCGACTAGGGAGGAACACCGGGGAGCTGTTTTTT.

The V gene is TRBV30, the J gene TRBJ1-5; 9 positions agree with TRBD1. The V gene end was trimmed by 2 bases and the J gene end by 6 bases; junction bases not matched to a gene: 5. The CDR3 is 14 residues long. Germline CDR1 and CDR2: GTSNPN and SVGIG (reference sequence). DNA for the CDR3: TGTGCCTGGAGTCCGGGACAGGGTGGTCAGCCCCAGCATTTT. Translated, it gives CAWSPGQGGQPQHF.

The V call is TRBV28, the J call TRBJ2-1; 9 nucleotides line up with TRBD2. Germline V gene data show CDR1 as MDHEN and CDR2 as SYDVKM. The V and J ends lost 8 bases and 0 bases, in that order; junction bases with no gene match: 5. The length of the CDR3 is 15 residues. CDR3 loop: CASFAGGGSYNEQFF. The CDR3 DNA follows: TGTGCCAGCTTCGCGGGAGGGGGCTCCTACAATGAGCAGTTCTTC.

The chain joins TRBV7-9 to TRBJ1-4, with D hard to call. The germline V and J ends were trimmed by 1 base and 5 bases, with 8 bases remaining between them. CDR3 size: 14 residues. Germline assignment: CDR1 SEHNR and CDR2 FQNEAQ (reference sequence). The DNA for the CDR3 is TGTGCCAGCAGCTTAGGGAGAACCAATGAAAAACTGTTTTTT. Translated: CASSLGRTNEKLFF.